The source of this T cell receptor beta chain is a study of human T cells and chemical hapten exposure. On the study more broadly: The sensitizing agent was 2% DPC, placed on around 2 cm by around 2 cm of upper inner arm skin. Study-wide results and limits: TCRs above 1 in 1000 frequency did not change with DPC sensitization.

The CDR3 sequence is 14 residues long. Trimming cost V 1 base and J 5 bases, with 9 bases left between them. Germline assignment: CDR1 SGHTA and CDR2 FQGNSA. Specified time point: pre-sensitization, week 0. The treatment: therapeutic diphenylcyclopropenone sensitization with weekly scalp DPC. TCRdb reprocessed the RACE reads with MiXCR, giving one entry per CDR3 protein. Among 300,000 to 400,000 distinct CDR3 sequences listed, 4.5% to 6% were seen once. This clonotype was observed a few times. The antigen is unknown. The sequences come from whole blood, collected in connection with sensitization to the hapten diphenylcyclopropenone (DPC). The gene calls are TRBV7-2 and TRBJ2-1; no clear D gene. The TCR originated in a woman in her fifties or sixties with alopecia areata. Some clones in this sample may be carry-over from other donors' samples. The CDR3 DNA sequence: TGTGCCAGCAGCTTAGGTCGGGCCAACAATGAGCAGTTCTTC. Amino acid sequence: CASSLGRANNEQFF.